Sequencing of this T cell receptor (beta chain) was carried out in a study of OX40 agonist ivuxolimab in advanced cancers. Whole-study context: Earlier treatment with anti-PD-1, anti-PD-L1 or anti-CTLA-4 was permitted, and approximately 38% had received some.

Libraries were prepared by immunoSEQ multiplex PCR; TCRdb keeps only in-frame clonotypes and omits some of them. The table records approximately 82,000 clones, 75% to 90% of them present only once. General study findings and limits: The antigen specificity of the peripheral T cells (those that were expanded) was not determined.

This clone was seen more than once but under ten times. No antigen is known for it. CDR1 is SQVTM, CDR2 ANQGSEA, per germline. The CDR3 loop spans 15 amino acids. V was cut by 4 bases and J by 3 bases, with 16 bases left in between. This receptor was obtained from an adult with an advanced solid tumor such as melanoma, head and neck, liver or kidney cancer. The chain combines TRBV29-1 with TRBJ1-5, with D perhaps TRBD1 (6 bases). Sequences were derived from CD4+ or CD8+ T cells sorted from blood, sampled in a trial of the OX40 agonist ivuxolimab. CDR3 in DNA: TGCAGCGTTGTTACGACCCAGGGGCCCAATCAGCCCCAGCATTTT. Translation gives CSVVTTQGPNQPQHF.